The entry that follows covers one T cell receptor (beta chain) sequence. The antigen remains undetermined. Under the authors' procedure: The authors used CDR3 differences across clinicopathological groups to build a distant-metastasis classifier for papillary thyroid cancer. TCRdb re-clonotyped the PCR reads through MiXCR. These V and J calls originate from TCRdb's pipeline instead of the authors' own analysis. The sample shows fewer than 20,000 clones, approximately 35% of them seen only once. J was trimmed by 0 bases and V by 2 bases; bases with no gene match: 8. The CDR3 is 18 residues long. Germline V CDR1 and CDR2: SGHVS, FNYEAQ. Before thyroid surgery, none of the patients had received any treatment. This entry is derived from a study of metastatic and nonmetastatic thyroid tumors. General observations from the study: Benign nodules reportedly had significantly lower TCR beta diversity than malignant thyroid tumors in blood and tumor.

The chain links TRBV7-6 to TRBJ2-3, with 10 bases identical to TRBD2. Sequencing was done on a sample of tumor tissue. This TCR came from a male donor with papillary thyroid cancer or a benign thyroid nodule (not recorded which). Some clones in this sample may be carry-over from other donors' samples. Here the CDR3 DNA reads TGTGCCAGCAGCTTACAGCAGGCTAGCGGGAGAAGCACAGATACGCAGTATTTT. The encoded protein is CASSLQQASGRSTDTQYF.